This T cell receptor (beta chain) was found in a study of post-analysis software for immune sequencing data. In regard to this clonotype: Its antigen is still unknown.

V trimming: 10 bases; J trimming: 0 bases; junction bases outside the gene matches: 6. The V gene's germline CDR1 is SGHTA and CDR2 FQGNSA. This CDR3 has 16 residues. Researchers reported that TCR beta cDNA libraries carried unique molecular identifiers. From around 0.96 to 9.9 million T cells, 400,000 to 500,000 cDNA molecules were obtained. TCRdb used MiXCR to reprocess the PCR reads, holding one entry per CDR3 protein. The sample shows fewer than 850,000 distinct CDR3 sequences, 35% to 55% of them seen only once. Overall study findings and caveats: Normalized Chao1 diversity in multiple sclerosis patients fell significantly below that of controls. Several TRBV segments occurring more often in patients than controls included TRBV5-6, TRBV5-1 and TRBV20-1.

The J gene is TRBJ2-6, the V gene TRBV7-2; 10 positions match TRBD2. The TCR originated in a girl aged 5 to 17 with multiple sclerosis. Sample: blood. The CDR3 coding sequence is TGTGCCAAAGGGCTAGCGGGAGCCTCTGGGGCCAACGTCCTGACTTTC. Its protein product is CAKGLAGASGANVLTF.